This entry lists 32 T cell receptor beta chains sequenced from one sample in a study of T cells in tuberculosis. Time point denoted: new active TB diagnosis, blood taken before or within 7 days of starting treatment. Measured with immunoSEQ multiplex PCR; TCRdb has only the in-frame clones, and not every one. The data hold 29,000 or so clones, with about 92% observed a single time. The sequences come from PBMCs, collected at tuberculosis diagnosis. The source is an adult with tuberculosis.

This rearrangement joins TRBV27 to TRBJ2-2; 9 bases match TRBD1. Germline loops: CDR1 MNHEY, CDR2 SMNVEV (reference sequence). With V trimmed by 0 bases and J by 2 bases, 7 bases remained unmatched. The CDR3 totals 18 residues. CDR3: CASSLSVVGQGNTGELFF. Here the CDR3 DNA reads TGTGCCAGCAGTTTATCCGTGGTGGGACAGGGTAACACCGGGGAGCTGTTTTTT.

CDR3 sequence reads: CASSLSLGVNTEAFF. DNA for the CDR3: TGTGCCAGCAGTTTATCCCTCGGGGTCAACACTGAAGCTTTCTTT. The chain recombines TRBV27 with TRBJ1-1; D unresolved. The CDR3 is made up of 15 amino acids. Germline assignment: CDR1 MNHEY and CDR2 SMNVEV (reference sequence). Between the trimmed V and J ends, which lost 0 bases and 2 bases, there was a span of 10 bases.

J is TRBJ2-1 and V is TRBV2; 11 nucleotides match TRBD2. There are 14 residues in the CDR3. With 7 bases clipped from V and 6 bases from J, the junction kept 5 bases outside the gene matches. Germline CDR1 SNHLY, CDR2 FYNNEI. CDR3 amino acids: CASKGSGGGNEQFF. For the CDR3, the DNA is TGTGCCAGCAAAGGTAGCGGGGGGGGCAATGAGCAGTTCTTC.

The chain joins TRBV28 to TRBJ2-3; 7 nucleotides agree with TRBD2. CDR1 is MDHEN, CDR2 SYDVKM, per germline. This CDR3 comprises 15 residues. V gave up 6 bases and J gave up 2 bases; unmatched junction bases: 8. CDR3 region: CASRGLAGNTDTQYF. The CDR3 DNA reads as TGTGCCAGCAGGGGGTTAGCGGGCAACACAGATACGCAGTATTTT.

This chain joins TRBV5-4 and TRBJ2-5; 9 bases are a match to TRBD2. V lost 1 base, J lost 6 bases, and 10 bases stayed unmatched. The germline V gene has CDR1 SGHNT and CDR2 YYREEE (reference sequence). The CDR3 totals 16 residues. CDR3 sequence reads: CASSLNSGGPMKTQYF. The CDR3 DNA reads as TGTGCCAGCAGCTTGAACAGCGGGGGGCCGATGAAGACCCAGTACTTC.

The chain recombines TRBV9 with TRBJ1-3; no definite D call. The CDR3 has 13 residues. Germline V lookup: CDR1 SGDLS, CDR2 YYNGEE. V was shortened by 4 bases and J by 7 bases, with 12 bases between the two germline ends. CDR3 sequence: CASSRGFGNTIYF. The CDR3 nucleotides are TGTGCCAGCAGCCGGGGATTCGGCAACACCATATATTTT. The complete variable domain, with remaining parts taken from reference TRBV9 and TRBJ1-3, reads DSGVTQTPKHLITATGQRVTLRCSPRSGDLSVYWYQQSLDQGLQFLIQYYNGEERAKGNILERFSAQQFPDLHSELNLSSLELGDSALYFCASSRGFGNTIYFGEGSWLTVV.

The CDR3 sequence: CASSFSAGTYEQYF. The CDR3 bases are TGCGCCAGCAGCTTCTCAGCGGGAACCTACGAGCAGTACTTC. V gene TRBV5-1 combines with J gene TRBJ2-7; 7 bases are shared with TRBD2. With 2 bases clipped from V and 2 bases from J, the junction kept 4 bases outside the gene matches. Germline V gene data show CDR1 as SGHRS and CDR2 as YFSETQ. CDR3 length: 14 amino acids. The variable domain in full, with the rest retrieved from reference TRBV5-1 and TRBJ2-7, is KAGVTQTPRYLIKTRGQQVTLSCSPISGHRSVSWYQQTPGQGLQFLFEYFSETQRNKGNFPGRFSGRQFSNSRSEMNVSTLELGDSALYLCASSFSAGTYEQYFGPGTRLTVT.

The chain is built from TRBV5-4 and TRBJ2-7; D call uncertain. The CDR3 is 14 amino acids. V dropped 0 bases and J dropped 5 bases, with 12 bases sitting between them. Germline V gene sequence: CDR1 SGHNT, CDR2 YYREEE (reference sequence). The DNA of the CDR3 is TGTGCCAGCAGCTTGGAGGCAGGTCAGGACGAGCAGTACTTC. This translates into CASSLEAGQDEQYF.

The V gene is TRBV18, the J gene TRBJ1-2; D is perhaps TRBD1 (5 bases). Trimming removed 3 bases from V and 4 bases from J, with 12 bases in between. Germline assignment: CDR1 KGHSH and CDR2 LQKENI. The CDR3 consists of 14 residues. Here the CDR3 DNA reads TGTGCCAGCTCACCCCAAGACAGTACCTATGGCTACACCTTC. This encodes CASSPQDSTYGYTF. Complete variable domain (other parts from reference TRBV18 and TRBJ1-2): NAGVMQNPRHLVRRRGQEARLRCSPMKGHSHVYWYRQLPEEGLKFMVYLQKENIIDESGMPKERFSAEFPKEGPSILRIQQVVRGDSAAYFCASSPQDSTYGYTFGSGTRLTVV.

The rearrangement links TRBV13 to TRBJ2-4, with D hard to call. This CDR3 is built from 14 residues. Germline lookup yields CDR1 PRHDT and CDR2 FYEKMQ (reference sequence). Trimming stripped 6 bases from V and 0 bases from J, with 9 bases between. The CDR3 DNA reads as TGTGCCAGCAGTCCTTCCTTAGCCAAAAACATTCAGTACTTC. It yields the protein CASSPSLAKNIQYF.

V gene TRBV13 combines with J gene TRBJ2-7, with TRBD2 identical over 12 bases. Germline CDR1 is PRHDT and CDR2 is FYEKMQ (reference sequence). The CDR3 is 15 amino acids. Trimming cost V 4 bases and J 7 bases; bases outside gene matches: 8. The CDR3 sequence is CASSSRTSGDGEQYF. CDR3 DNA: TGTGCCAGCAGCTCTCGGACTAGCGGGGACGGGGAGCAGTACTTC.

The rearrangement uses TRBV14 and TRBJ2-7, with D maybe TRBD1 (5 bases). This CDR3 is built from 14 residues. V was pared by 1 base and J by 0 bases, with 7 bases between. The V gene's germline CDR1 is SGHDN and CDR2 FVKESK. CDR3 amino acids: CASSQVGHSYEQYF. As DNA, the CDR3 is TGTGCCAGCAGCCAAGTTGGACACTCCTACGAGCAGTACTTC. Using reference TRBV14 and TRBJ2-7 for the parts outside the CDR3, the full variable domain is EAGVTQFPSHSVIEKGQTVTLRCDPISGHDNLYWYRRVMGKEIKFLLHFVKESKQDESGMPNNRFLAERTGGTYSTLKVQPAELEDSGVYFCASSQVGHSYEQYFGPGTRLTVT.

The V and J genes are TRBV6-5 and TRBJ1-1, with D possibly being TRBD1 (6 bases). The V gene lost 5 bases and the J gene lost 7 bases, with 8 bases spanning the gap. The CDR3 runs to 11 residues. CDR1 is MNHEY, CDR2 SVGAGI, per germline. The CDR3 is CASSRGGEAFF. CDR3 nucleotides: TGTGCCAGCAGTCGAGGGGGTGAAGCTTTCTTT.

CDR3 bases: TGTGCCAGCAGCCAAGAAATCGCAGGACTAGCGGGAAACAAATCACCACCCTACGAGCAGTACTTC. It codes for CASSQEIAGLAGNKSPPYEQYF. The chain combines TRBV14 with TRBJ2-7; 12 bases fit TRBD2. The CDR3 covers 22 residues. The trim removed 0 bases at V and 2 bases at J, leaving 20 bases unmatched. Germline V CDR1 and CDR2: SGHDN, FVKESK.

This chain joins TRBV11-3 and TRBJ1-1, with a tentative D call TRBD1 (6 bases). Germline V gives CDR1 SGHNT, CDR2 YENEEA. The V gene lost 3 bases and the J gene lost 0 bases, with 11 bases spanning the gap. The CDR3 loop spans 15 amino acids. The CDR3 sequence is CASSLGHTMNTEAFF. Written as DNA, the CDR3 is TGTGCCAGCAGCTTGGGACACACCATGAACACTGAAGCTTTCTTT.

This chain joins TRBV27 and TRBJ2-7, with TRBD2 as a possible D gene (6 bases). Trimming took off 3 bases at V and 0 bases at J, with 12 bases between the two ends. This CDR3 is built from 15 residues. Germline loops: CDR1 MNHEY, CDR2 SMNVEV (reference sequence). The CDR3 sequence is CASSLEGLSSYEQYF. The CDR3 DNA reads TGTGCCAGCAGTTTGGAGGGACTTAGCTCCTACGAGCAGTACTTC.

V and J are TRBV9 and TRBJ1-4; tentative D call: TRBD1 (6 bases). Germline assignment: CDR1 SGDLS and CDR2 YYNGEE. CDR3 size: 17 residues. V lost 8 bases and J lost 1, with 21 bases in between. For the CDR3, the DNA is TGTGCCAGTTCTAAAAACAGGGAGATGGGAACTAATGAAAAACTGTTTTTT. The encoded protein is CASSKNREMGTNEKLFF.

This clone was counted once. The rearrangement joins TRBV2 to TRBJ1-4; no clear D. There are 15 residues in the CDR3. Germline V gene data show CDR1 as SNHLY and CDR2 as FYNNEI. Trimming cost V 0 bases and J 8 bases, with 13 bases left between them. Here the CDR3 DNA reads TGTGCCAGCAGTGAAGCGACCCTAGCGAAAGAAAAACTGTTTTTT. This codes for CASSEATLAKEKLFF.

The V and J genes are TRBV15 and TRBJ2-7; TRBD1 matches at 9 bases. The CDR3 spans 15 residues. The germline gives CDR1 LNHNV, CDR2 YYDKDF (reference sequence). The V segment lost 3 bases and the J segment 4 bases; nucleotides outside the gene matches: 7. CDR3 protein: CATSRGLGQGYEQYF. The DNA for the CDR3 is TGTGCCACCAGCAGGGGGCTGGGACAGGGATACGAGCAGTACTTC.

This sequence joins TRBV12-5 and TRBJ2-2; D call uncertain. CDR1 is LGHNT, CDR2 FRNRAP, per germline. The germline V and J ends were trimmed by 8 bases and 0 bases, with 10 bases remaining between them. The CDR3 contains 14 residues. The CDR3 reads CASTPGPNTGELFF. The CDR3 DNA sequence: TGTGCTAGTACCCCGGGTCCGAACACCGGGGAGCTGTTTTTT.

The rearrangement joins TRBV27 to TRBJ2-7; perhaps TRBD1 as D (5 bases). Germline loops: CDR1 MNHEY, CDR2 SMNVEV (reference sequence). The CDR3 sequence is 16 residues long. The germline V and J ends were trimmed by 3 bases and 0 bases, with 15 bases remaining between them. The CDR3 loop reads CASSFRSGQNSYEQYF. In DNA, the CDR3 is TGTGCCAGCAGTTTCCGGTCAGGGCAAAACTCCTACGAGCAGTACTTC.

Concerning this clone itself: Other DNA variants within this sample encode the same CDR3. The J gene is TRBJ2-1, the V gene TRBV2; 10 positions agree with TRBD2. Looked up from germline, CDR1 is SNHLY and CDR2 is FYNNEI. The V and J ends lost 6 bases and 6 bases, in that order; junction bases with no gene match: 5. The CDR3 length is 14 residues. The CDR3 sequence: CASREREGRNEQFF. The CDR3 DNA sequence: TGTGCCAGCAGGGAGCGGGAGGGCCGCAATGAGCAGTTCTTC.

The rearrangement joins TRBV30 to TRBJ1-1; D unclear. The germline gives CDR1 GTSNPN, CDR2 SVGIG (reference sequence). Deletions cut 6 bases from V and 1 base from J, with 9 bases between. This CDR3 spans 12 amino acids. Here the CDR3 reads CACITRNTEAFF. The CDR3 DNA reads as TGTGCCTGTATTACAAGGAACACTGAAGCTTTCTTT.

This chain uses TRBV5-1 with TRBJ2-3, with 7 bases aligning to TRBD2. Germline V gene sequence: CDR1 SGHRS, CDR2 YFSETQ. This CDR3 contains 16 residues. V was clipped by 0 bases and J by 2 bases; unmatched bases: 6. The chain's CDR3 is CASSLAGTTNTDTQYF. The CDR3 nucleotides are TGCGCCAGCAGCTTGGCCGGGACTACCAACACAGATACGCAGTATTTT.

J is TRBJ2-7 and V is TRBV7-9; TRBD2 matches at 7 bases. J was trimmed by 5 bases and V by 5 bases; bases with no gene match: 12. There are 15 residues in the CDR3. Per the germline V gene, CDR1 is SEHNR and CDR2 is FQNEAQ (reference sequence). The CDR3 DNA is TGTGCCAGCAGCCCCGGTAGGGGAGGGCCGCACGAGCAGTACTTC. This sequence encodes CASSPGRGGPHEQYF.

CDR3 protein: CASSSGGGSNQPQHF. CDR3 in DNA: TGTGCCAGCAGCTCCGGTGGAGGTAGCAATCAGCCCCAGCATTTT. The chain combines TRBV13 with TRBJ1-5; D uncertain. The V gene's germline CDR1 is PRHDT and CDR2 FYEKMQ (reference sequence). The CDR3 is 15 amino acids. V lost 4 bases and J lost 0, with 10 bases in between.

The chain has TRBV6-6 and TRBJ2-5; possibly TRBD2 for D (6 bases). Germline-derived CDR1 and CDR2 are MNHNY and SVGAGI (reference sequence). The germline V and J ends were trimmed by 0 bases and 5 bases, with 16 bases remaining between them. The CDR3 totals 16 residues. CDR3 nucleotides: TGTGCCAGCAGTTACTCGATGGGAGGTGGGGGGGAGACCCAGTACTTC. This gives the protein CASSYSMGGGGETQYF.

The chain has TRBV5-1 and TRBJ2-3, with a weak D call TRBD1 (5 bases). With 5 bases removed from V and 5 bases from J, the gap between germline ends came to 12 bases. This CDR3 is built from 13 residues. Germline V gene sequence: CDR1 SGHRS, CDR2 YFSETQ. As DNA, the CDR3 is TGCGCCAGCAGTTCACAGGAAATAGATACGCAGTATTTT. Residues: CASSSQEIDTQYF.

The CDR3 nucleotides are TGTGCCAGCAGTGCCTCGACAGGGGGCCCGAATAGCAATCAGCCCCAGCATTTT. Translated: CASSASTGGPNSNQPQHF. This chain joins TRBV6-1 and TRBJ1-5, with 10 bases that match TRBD1. The CDR3 has 18 residues. CDR1 is MNHNS and CDR2 is SASEGT in the germline V gene. With V trimmed by 4 bases and J by 0 bases, 9 bases remained unmatched.

The sample holds one count of this clone. The chain combines TRBV6-5 with TRBJ2-6; 8 nucleotides line up with TRBD1. The CDR3 is made up of 16 amino acids. Germline V gene lookup returns CDR1 MNHEY and CDR2 SVGAGI. Germline trimming cut 2 bases from V and 8 bases from J; bases unmatched to any gene: 8. The CDR3, as DNA: TGTGCCAGCAGTTACCCTAACAGGGGGGCGACCAACGTCCTGACTTTC. Its translation: CASSYPNRGATNVLTF.

The chain has TRBV4-3 and TRBJ1-1; D remains unclear. V lost 0 bases to trimming and J lost 2 bases, with 7 bases between them. The CDR3 length is 14 residues. Germline assignment: CDR1 LGHNA and CDR2 YSLEER. The CDR3 DNA follows: TGCGCCAGCAGCCAAGAAATAGTCAACACTGAAGCTTTCTTT. Translation: CASSQEIVNTEAFF.

The chain has TRBV5-6 and TRBJ1-1; D is unclear. The germline V gene has CDR1 SGHDT and CDR2 YYEEEE. Trimming removed 0 bases at V and 7 bases at J, with 7 bases between. The CDR3 has 12 residues. The CDR3 region is CASSLGFGEAFF. In nucleotides, the CDR3 is TGTGCCAGCAGCTTGGGTTTCGGTGAAGCTTTCTTT.